The 3 T cell receptor beta chains presented below share a single source sample, sequenced in a study of T cell responses to AZD1222 COVID-19 vaccine. This table comes from immunoSEQ multiplex PCR, and its TCRdb copy is limited to in-frame clones, with some not included. The data hold tens of thousands of clones, with around 83% observed a single time. The material was peripheral blood, obtained on day 0 of AZD1222 vaccination. Every receptor here comes from an adult in good health.

This clone appeared once. The chain links TRBV2 to TRBJ1-6, with D perhaps TRBD1 (5 bases). V was cut by 2 bases and J by 16 bases, with 15 bases left in between. The CDR3 consists of 13 residues. CDR1 and CDR2 (germline): SNHLY, FYNNEI. The CDR3 nucleotides are TGTGCCAGCAGTGAAAGGGGCTACAGCCGTCTCCACTTT. It is translated as CASSERGYSRLHF.

The chain is built from TRBV27 and TRBJ1-5; D not certain. Germline V CDR1 and CDR2: MNHEY, SMNVEV (reference sequence). The CDR3 consists of 13 residues. V was trimmed by 4 bases and J by 4 bases, leaving 8 bases between them. The CDR3 sequence is CASSSWGNQPQHF. CDR3 coding DNA: TGTGCCAGCAGTTCATGGGGAAATCAGCCCCAGCATTTT.

This chain connects TRBV18 to TRBJ1-5, with D possibly matching TRBD1 (6 bases). Germline CDR1 and CDR2: KGHSH and LQKENI. The CDR3 is 18 amino acids. With 3 bases removed from V and 2 bases from J, the gap between germline ends came to 20 bases. The CDR3: CASSPIVTGGAGNQPQHF. CDR3 in DNA: TGTGCCAGCTCACCGATAGTGACCGGGGGCGCGGGCAATCAGCCCCAGCATTTT.